These T cell receptor beta chains were read from a single sample in a study of T cell changes during pregnancy in multiple sclerosis. TCRdb keeps only in-frame clones here, not all; method: immunoSEQ multiplex PCR. Of 65,000 to 70,000 clones listed, more than 85% are singletons. The starting material was peripheral blood, obtained in the first trimester of pregnancy. The receptors shown here come from a female donor with multiple sclerosis, enrolled in a pregnancy study. CDR3s include the opening cysteine and the closing phenylalanine or tryptophan. D genes are given only for firm matches.

TRBJ2-2,TRBD1,TRBV7-9,CASSPGQGGTTGELFF,TGTGCCAGCAGCCCGGGACAGGGCGGGACCACCGGGGAGCTGTTTTTT
TRBJ1-1,-,TRBV5-1,CASSLGPLNTEAFF,TGCGCCAGCAGCTTGGGTCCGTTGAACACTGAAGCTTTCTTT
TRBJ2-1,-,TRBV6-6,CASSFASVYNEQFF,TGTGCCAGCAGTTTCGCTAGCGTCTACAATGAGCAGTTCTTC
TRBJ2-3,TRBD2,TRBV11-2,CASSLGTSGGTDTQYF,TGTGCCAGCAGCTTAGGGACTAGCGGGGGCACAGATACGCAGTATTTT
TRBJ1-2,TRBD1,TRBV7-2,CASSSRDRGRANYGYTF,TGTGCCAGCAGCTCCCGGGACAGGGGGCGTGCTAACTATGGCTACACCTTC
TRBJ2-1,-,TRBV7-6,CASSSASGRSYNEQFF,TGTGCCAGCAGCTCCGCAAGCGGGCGCTCCTACAATGAGCAGTTCTTC
TRBJ1-6,-,TRBV27,CASSLGRQRDNSPLHF,TGTGCCAGCAGTTTGGGCAGGCAGAGAGATAATTCACCCCTCCACTTT
TRBJ1-2,-,TRBV10-3,CAIREESYTF,TGTGCCATCAGGGAGGAGTCCTACACCTTC
TRBJ1-1,-,TRBV30,CARSVLMNTEAFF,TGTGCCCGGAGTGTACTTATGAACACTGAAGCTTTCTTT
TRBJ1-4,-,TRBV2,CASSGATGNNEKLFF,TGTGCCAGCAGTGGAGCGACAGGCAATAATGAAAAACTGTTTTTT
TRBJ1-1,-,TRBV19,CASSIVVQNTEAFF,TGTGCCAGTAGTATTGTTGTTCAGAACACTGAAGCTTTCTTT
TRBJ1-2,-,TRBV6-1,CASSEAAGRGGYTF,TGTGCCAGCAGTGAAGCGGCGGGGCGGGGTGGCTACACCTTC
TRBJ2-3,-,TRBV7-8,CASSLATGSTDTQYF,TGTGCCAGCAGCTTAGCCACAGGGAGCACAGATACGCAGTATTTT
TRBJ2-1,TRBD1,TRBV7-6,CASSFQRQGANNEQFF,TGTGCCAGCAGCTTCCAACGACAGGGGGCTAACAATGAGCAGTTCTTC
TRBJ2-7,TRBD2,TRBV28,CASGEAGGSYEQYF,TGTGCCAGCGGTGAGGCGGGAGGGTCCTACGAGCAGTACTTC
TRBJ2-5,TRBD1,TRBV27,CASSMDRGGQETQYF,TGTGCCAGCAGTATGGACAGGGGGGGGCAAGAGACCCAGTACTTC
TRBJ2-2,TRBD1,TRBV19,CASSIGPLPPGQVSGELFF,TGTGCCAGTAGTATAGGGCCCCTCCCCCCGGGACAGGTGTCCGGGGAGCTGTTTTTT